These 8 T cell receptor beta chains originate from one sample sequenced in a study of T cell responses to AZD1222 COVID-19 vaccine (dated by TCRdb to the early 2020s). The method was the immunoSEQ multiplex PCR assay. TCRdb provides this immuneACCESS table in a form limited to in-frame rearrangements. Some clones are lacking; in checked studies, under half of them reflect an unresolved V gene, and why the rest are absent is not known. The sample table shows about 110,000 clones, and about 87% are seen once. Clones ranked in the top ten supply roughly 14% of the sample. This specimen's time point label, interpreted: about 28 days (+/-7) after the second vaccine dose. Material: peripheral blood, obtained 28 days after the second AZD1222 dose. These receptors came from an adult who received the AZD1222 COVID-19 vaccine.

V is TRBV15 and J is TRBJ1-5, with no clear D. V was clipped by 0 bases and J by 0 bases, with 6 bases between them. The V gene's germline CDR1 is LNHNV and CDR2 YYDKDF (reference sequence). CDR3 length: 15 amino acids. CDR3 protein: CATSRDGYSNQPQHF. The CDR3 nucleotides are TGTGCCACCAGCAGAGATGGATATAGCAATCAGCCCCAGCATTTT.

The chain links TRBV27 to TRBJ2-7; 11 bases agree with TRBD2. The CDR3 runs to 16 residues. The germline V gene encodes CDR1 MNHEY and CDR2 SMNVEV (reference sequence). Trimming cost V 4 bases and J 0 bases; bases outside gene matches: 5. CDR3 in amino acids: CASSSRLAGTSYEQYF. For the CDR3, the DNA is TGTGCCAGCAGTTCCCGACTAGCGGGGACCTCCTACGAGCAGTACTTC.

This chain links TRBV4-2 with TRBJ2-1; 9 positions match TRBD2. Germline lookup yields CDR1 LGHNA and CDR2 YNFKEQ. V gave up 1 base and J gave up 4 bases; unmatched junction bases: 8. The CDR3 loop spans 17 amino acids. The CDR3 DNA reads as TGTGCCAGCAGCCAAGTTCGGAGGACTAGCGCATACAATGAGCAGTTCTTC. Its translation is CASSQVRRTSAYNEQFF.

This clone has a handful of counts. CDR3 amino acids: CASSKGQGGNSPLHF. The CDR3 bases are TGTGCCAGCAGCAAAGGACAGGGAGGGAATTCACCCCTCCACTTT. This sequence joins TRBV2 and TRBJ1-6; 8 bases agree with TRBD1. The CDR3 runs 15 residues. With V trimmed by 6 bases and J by 7 bases, 8 bases remained unmatched. The germline CDR1 and CDR2 sequences are SNHLY and FYNNEI.

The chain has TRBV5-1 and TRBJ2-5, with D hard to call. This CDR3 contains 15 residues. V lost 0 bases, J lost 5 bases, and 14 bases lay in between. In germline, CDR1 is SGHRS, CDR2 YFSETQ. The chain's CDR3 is CASSLGPKKLETQYF. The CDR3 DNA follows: TGCGCCAGCAGCTTGGGGCCAAAAAAACTGGAGACCCAGTACTTC.

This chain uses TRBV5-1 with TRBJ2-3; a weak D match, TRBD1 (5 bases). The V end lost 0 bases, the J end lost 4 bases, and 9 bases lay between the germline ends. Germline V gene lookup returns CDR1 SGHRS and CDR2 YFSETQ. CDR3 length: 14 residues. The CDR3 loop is CASSLGAGSDTQYF. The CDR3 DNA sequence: TGCGCCAGCAGCTTGGGAGCAGGGTCAGATACGCAGTATTTT. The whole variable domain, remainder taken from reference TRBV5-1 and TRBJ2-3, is KAGVTQTPRYLIKTRGQQVTLSCSPISGHRSVSWYQQTPGQGLQFLFEYFSETQRNKGNFPGRFSGRQFSNSRSEMNVSTLELGDSALYLCASSLGAGSDTQYFGPGTRLTVL.

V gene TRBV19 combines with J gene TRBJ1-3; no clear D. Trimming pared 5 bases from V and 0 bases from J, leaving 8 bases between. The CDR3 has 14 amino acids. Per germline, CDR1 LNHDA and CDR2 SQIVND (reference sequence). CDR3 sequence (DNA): TGTGCCAGTAGTGAGTCAGACTCTGGAAACACCATATATTTT. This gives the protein CASSESDSGNTIYF.

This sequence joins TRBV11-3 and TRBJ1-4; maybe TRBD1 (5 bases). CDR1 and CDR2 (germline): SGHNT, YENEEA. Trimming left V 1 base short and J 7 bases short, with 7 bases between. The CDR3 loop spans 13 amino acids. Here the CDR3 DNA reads TGTGCCAGCAGCTTAGTGAGGGGTGAAAAACTGTTTTTT. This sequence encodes CASSLVRGEKLFF.